Shown below are 11 T cell receptor beta chains from a single sample sequenced in a study of blood T cell repertoires in COVID-19. Here immunoSEQ multiplex PCR was the method, and the copy in TCRdb shows in-frame clones only, minus some. Of around 130,000 clones listed, roughly four fifths are singletons. The material sequenced was peripheral blood. The receptors come from a human donor in a cohort sampled during active COVID-19.

The rearrangement uses TRBV10-3 and TRBJ2-7, with TRBD2 matching over 7 bases. This CDR3 is built from 15 residues. Germline CDR1 ENHRY, CDR2 SYGVKD. After removal of 6 bases from V and 3 bases from J, the junction contained 11 bases not matched to a gene. Here the CDR3 DNA reads TGTGCCATCAGCGGGGGGAGTAGCGGCCTCTACGAGCAGTACTTC. Translated, it gives CAISGGSSGLYEQYF.

The V gene is TRBV6-1, the J gene TRBJ2-3; 8 bases line up with TRBD1. This CDR3 has 16 amino acids. The germline V gene has CDR1 MNHNS and CDR2 SASEGT. V shed 4 bases, J shed 5 bases, and the junction held 11 bases outside the gene matches. CDR3 DNA: TGTGCCAGCAGTGTTATGGACAGGGTAAAGTTAGATACGCAGTATTTT. Encoded protein: CASSVMDRVKLDTQYF.

The rearrangement uses TRBV18 and TRBJ1-4; unclear D gene. The CDR3 spans 14 residues. Germline lookup yields CDR1 KGHSH and CDR2 LQKENI. Trimming stripped 2 bases from V and 0 bases from J, with 4 bases between. CDR3 residues: CASSPVATNEKLFF. As DNA, the CDR3 is TGTGCCAGCTCACCAGTCGCAACTAATGAAAAACTGTTTTTT.

V usage is TRBV15 and J usage is TRBJ2-3; 9 bases line up with TRBD2. This CDR3 has 15 amino acids. Germline CDR1 LNHNV, CDR2 YYDKDF (reference sequence). The J segment lost 5 bases and the V segment lost 1 base, leaving 4 bases of the junction unmatched. DNA of the CDR3: TGTGCCACCAGCAGAGTTCTAGCGGGGCAAGATACGCAGTATTTT. It yields the protein CATSRVLAGQDTQYF.

The V and J genes are TRBV19 and TRBJ1-5, with unresolved D. Deletions cut 4 bases from V and 8 bases from J, with 21 bases between. The CDR3 totals 16 residues. CDR1 and CDR2 from the germline V gene are LNHDA and SQIVND (reference sequence). The CDR3 loop is CASSTEEGRRIKPQHF. DNA for the CDR3: TGTGCCAGTAGTACCGAGGAGGGTAGGAGAATTAAGCCCCAGCATTTT. Supplemented by reference TRBV19 and TRBJ1-5, the full variable domain reads DGGITQSPKYLFRKEGQNVTLSCEQNLNHDAMYWYRQDPGQGLRLIYYSQIVNDFQKGDIAEGYSVSREKKESFPLTVTSAQKNPTAFYLCASSTEEGRRIKPQHFGDGTRLSIL.

Concerning this clone itself: At one end the junction does not follow the germline gene, possibly because of a read error. The V and J genes are TRBV5-1 and TRBJ2-1; weak D call: TRBD1 (6 bases). The germline V gene has CDR1 SGHRS and CDR2 YFSETQ. The CDR3 is 14 amino acids. The CDR3 loop is CTSSIQGHYNEQFF. The DNA for the CDR3 is TGCACCAGCAGCATCCAGGGGCACTACAATGAGCAGTTCTTC. Using reference TRBV5-1 and TRBJ2-1 for the parts outside the CDR3, the full variable domain is KAGVTQTPRYLIKTRGQQVTLSCSPISGHRSVSWYQQTPGQGLQFLFEYFSETQRNKGNFPGRFSGRQFSNSRSEMNVSTLELGDSALYLCTSSIQGHYNEQFFGPGTRLTVL.

The chain uses TRBV10-3 and TRBJ2-3; 7 nucleotides line up with TRBD1. The length of the CDR3 is 18 residues. Germline-derived CDR1 and CDR2 are ENHRY and SYGVKD. J gave up 0 bases and V 0 bases, and 9 bases lay outside the gene matches. CDR3: CAISESGDSVISTDTQYF. Here the CDR3 DNA reads TGTGCCATCAGTGAGTCTGGGGACAGCGTGATTAGCACAGATACGCAGTATTTT.

The V and J genes are TRBV11-2 and TRBJ2-2; 11 nucleotides agree with TRBD2. This CDR3 comprises 16 residues. Germline V gene lookup returns CDR1 SGHAT and CDR2 FQNNGV. V lost 5 bases to trimming and J lost 2 bases; unmatched junction nucleotides: 4. The CDR3 is CASSRSGGANTGELFF. DNA for the CDR3: TGTGCCAGCAGCCGTAGCGGGGGGGCCAACACCGGGGAGCTGTTTTTT.

The chain recombines TRBV25-1 with TRBJ2-3, with a possible D match to TRBD1 (5 bases). The germline V gene encodes CDR1 MGHDK and CDR2 SYGVNS. V was clipped by 8 bases and J by 5 bases, with 11 bases between them. The CDR3 loop spans 12 amino acids. This CDR3 is CASGRGVDTQYF. CDR3 DNA: TGTGCCAGCGGAAGGGGTGTAGATACGCAGTATTTT.

A single count supports this clone. CDR3 protein: CASSGASGTGNNEQFF. The CDR3 DNA reads as TGTGCCAGCAGTGGCGCCTCCGGGACAGGTAACAATGAGCAGTTCTTC. The chain recombines TRBV6-1 with TRBJ2-1, with 8 bases aligning to TRBD1. Germline lookup yields CDR1 MNHNS and CDR2 SASEGT. This CDR3 spans 16 amino acids. The J segment lost 5 bases and the V segment lost 4 bases, leaving 10 bases of the junction unmatched.

The CDR3 nucleotides are TGCGCCAGCGGTGGGACAGGGGAGGGGGAGACCCAGTACTTC. Protein product: CASGGTGEGETQYF. The rearrangement uses TRBV5-1 and TRBJ2-5; TRBD1 aligns across 10 bases. V gave up 7 bases and J gave up 5 bases; unmatched junction bases: 8. The length of the CDR3 is 14 residues. From germline, CDR1 is SGHRS and CDR2 YFSETQ.